These T cell receptor beta chains were read from a single sample in a study of cytomegalovirus exposure and HLA in healthy donors. Here immunoSEQ multiplex PCR was the method, and the copy in TCRdb shows in-frame clones only, minus some. The sample lists roughly 120,000 clones, around 67% occurring once. Material for sequencing was PBMCs. These receptors all stem from a middle-aged woman in good health and CMV-seronegative. Both conserved end residues are part of each CDR3.

J gene,V gene,CDR3 protein
TRBJ1-1,TRBV12-5,CASGFAEGTEAFF
TRBJ1-5,TRBV11-2,CASSSLQGRDQPQHF
TRBJ1-1,TRBV29-1,CSAIQAREAFF
TRBJ2-7,TRBV19,CASSIDLVDRSGDEQYF
TRBJ1-6,TRBV19,CASSIYTGFAASPLHF
TRBJ1-6,TRBV30,CAWSPRGASPLHF
TRBJ2-7,TRBV29-1,CSVVPADSYEQYF
TRBJ1-2,TRBV4-1,CASSQDYGTNYGYTF
TRBJ2-2,TRBV4-1,CASSQASGEGTNTGELFF
TRBJ2-2,TRBV5-1,CASRGQGATGELFF
TRBJ2-7,TRBV7-6,CASSSSSGTGLYEQYF
TRBJ2-3,TRBV28,CASSLWRGQGDTQYF
TRBJ1-2,TRBV6-4,CASSPDSSYGYTF
TRBJ2-5,TRBV13,CASSEWETQYF
TRBJ2-3,TRBV7-2,CASSRRADSTDTQYF
TRBJ2-3,TRBV5-4,CASSGDSADTQYF
TRBJ2-1,TRBV21-1,CASSTDLGLEEIQGEQFF
TRBJ2-5,TRBV7-8,CASTGTRETQYF
TRBJ2-5,TRBV9,CASSVTGDGEQYF
TRBJ2-4,TRBV28,CASKTGAKNIQYF
TRBJ2-3,TRBV5-6,CASSLGLAGAADTQYF
TRBJ2-3,TRBV5-1,CASYPGGTDTQYF
TRBJ1-2,TRBV2,CASSAGNTNYGYTF
TRBJ2-1,TRBV5-8,CASSSGDREWNEQFF
TRBJ1-1,TRBV6-1,CASSEDRGRTEAFF
TRBJ1-4,TRBV4-2,CASSRMTGGNEKLFF
TRBJ1-4,TRBV11-2,CASSGRGVTQGVNEKLFF
TRBJ1-1,TRBV7-2,CASSLAANTEAFF
TRBJ1-2,TRBV5-4,CASRTAGTGLSNYGYTF
TRBJ2-3,TRBV7-9,CASSLGSLGDTQYF
TRBJ1-1,TRBV30,CAWRLGRQGKAFF
TRBJ2-6,TRBV27,CASSLEGSGANVLTF
TRBJ2-2,TRBV4-1,CASSSGEPGELFF
TRBJ2-3,TRBV5-1,CASRTDTDTQYF
TRBJ2-2,TRBV28,CASSSPQGTGELFF
TRBJ1-5,TRBV27,CASSPDPTGGNQPQHF
TRBJ2-1,TRBV10-1,CASRLLTSGVYNEQFF
TRBJ2-5,TRBV7-2,CASSKLAGEQETQYF
TRBJ1-2,TRBV28,CASSLSPDYNYGYTF
TRBJ2-3,TRBV7-9,CASTEGTEDTQYF
TRBJ2-2,TRBV28,CASSGMGGGTGELFF
TRBJ1-2,TRBV5-4,CASSSPRDGGYGYTF
TRBJ1-1,TRBV7-9,CASSSDLQENTEAFF
TRBJ2-3,TRBV12-5,CASGLGHLDTQYF
TRBJ2-1,TRBV5-1,CASSLQGNGANNEQFF
TRBJ2-1,TRBV7-9,CASSFSGGYGNEQFF
TRBJ2-7,TRBV19,CASSRIATNPYEQYF
TRBJ2-5,TRBV19,CASSNLQVQETQYF
TRBJ1-2,TRBV28,CASRKQGASYGYTF
TRBJ1-1,TRBV7-9,CSSSSWNEGTEAFF
TRBJ1-4,TRBV4-1,CASSQAYTGAEKLFF
TRBJ2-1,TRBV9,CASTLTEAYNEQFF
TRBJ2-5,TRBV19,CASRLTGEETQYF
TRBJ2-3,TRBV28,CASSSPAGPDTQYF
TRBJ2-1,TRBV7-9,CASSADRVSYNEQFF